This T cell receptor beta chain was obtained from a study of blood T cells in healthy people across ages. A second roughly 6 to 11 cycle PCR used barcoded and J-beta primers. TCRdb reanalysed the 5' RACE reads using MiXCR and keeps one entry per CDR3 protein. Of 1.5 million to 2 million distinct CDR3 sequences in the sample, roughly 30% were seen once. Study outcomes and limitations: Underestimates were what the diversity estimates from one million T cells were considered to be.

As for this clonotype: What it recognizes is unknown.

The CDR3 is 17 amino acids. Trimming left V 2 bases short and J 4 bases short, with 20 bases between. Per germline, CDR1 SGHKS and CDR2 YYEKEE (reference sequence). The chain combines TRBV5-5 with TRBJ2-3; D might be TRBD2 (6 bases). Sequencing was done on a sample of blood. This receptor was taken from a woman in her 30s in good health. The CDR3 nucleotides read TGTGCCAGCAGCTTTCCGGTAGGAGGGAACGACGCAGATACGCAGTATTTT. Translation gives CASSFPVGGNDADTQYF.